This T cell receptor beta chain was captured in a study of blood T cell repertoires in COVID-19. Across the whole study: COVID-19 samples from acute and convalescent phases originated in the United States, Italy and Spain.

The table came from immunoSEQ multiplex PCR; TCRdb's copy has only in-frame clones and leaves some out. Seen here are approximately 100,000 clones, 85% to 90% observed once, and the top ten hold around 4.3%. Specimen: peripheral blood. This receptor was obtained from a human donor with COVID-19, enrolled during active disease. The donor label of this sample is uncertain.

CDR3 residues: CASSRTGGSVYGYTF. CDR3 coding DNA: TGTGCCAGCAGCCGAACAGGGGGCTCTGTCTATGGCTACACCTTC. This chain joins TRBV7-8 and TRBJ1-2; TRBD1 matches at 9 bases. The CDR3 spans 15 residues. Germline V gives CDR1 SGHVS, CDR2 FQNEAQ. Losses at the gene ends were 5 bases for V and 4 bases for J; bases not matched to a gene: 8.